Following are 7 T cell receptor beta chains from one sample sequenced in a study of identifying expanded T cells in peripheral blood. Sequencing used immunoSEQ multiplex PCR; TCRdb keeps in-frame clones, though not all of them. The sample lists about 82,000 clones; approximately 90% were seen once. The sequenced sample consisted of blood. These receptors originate from a person between 18 and 75 years old in good health.

The chain couples TRBV13 to TRBJ1-1, with 9 nucleotides matching TRBD1. This CDR3 comprises 14 residues. V was clipped by 5 bases and J by 1 base; unmatched bases: 2. Germline CDR1 and CDR2: PRHDT and FYEKMQ (reference sequence). CDR3 residues: CASSLQGANTEAFF. The CDR3 nucleotides are TGTGCCAGCAGCCTACAGGGGGCGAACACTGAAGCTTTCTTT.

The rearrangement links TRBV5-4 to TRBJ2-1; 9 bases line up with TRBD2. V shed 6 bases, J shed 6 bases, and the junction held 13 bases outside the gene matches. The CDR3 is made up of 16 amino acids. Germline CDR1 SGHNT, CDR2 YYREEE (reference sequence). CDR3 nucleotides: TGTGCCAGCATTTCGGAAGCGGGGGGTGGGTTCAATGAGCAGTTCTTC. Its protein product is CASISEAGGGFNEQFF.

The chain employs TRBV6-6 and TRBJ2-3; TRBD1 matches 9 bases. Germline values: CDR1 MNHNY, CDR2 SVGAGI (reference sequence). The CDR3 sequence is 16 residues long. The V gene end was trimmed by 0 bases and the J gene end by 3 bases; junction bases not matched to a gene: 4. As DNA, the CDR3 is TGTGCCAGCAGTTACTCCGGGACAGGGTATACAGATACGCAGTATTTT. This gives the protein CASSYSGTGYTDTQYF.

Only a few counts were recorded for this clone. This chain joins TRBV30 and TRBJ1-5; D may be TRBD1 (5 bases). CDR3 length equals 13 residues. Germline values: CDR1 GTSNPN, CDR2 SVGIG (reference sequence). The ends were cut back, 0 bases at V and 6 bases at J, with 9 bases in the middle. The CDR3 DNA sequence: TGTGCCTGGAGTGTCGGGGGTGGTCAGCCCCAGCATTTT. Amino acids: CAWSVGGGQPQHF.

The V and J genes are TRBV6-1 and TRBJ1-4; TRBD1 might be the D (5 bases). CDR3 length: 14 amino acids. CDR1 and CDR2 (germline): MNHNS, SASEGT. V was cut by 2 bases and J by 14 bases, with 18 bases left in between. The CDR3 is CASSEPGLGANLFF. The CDR3 region has the DNA TGTGCCAGCAGTGAACCGGGACTCGGGGCCAACCTGTTTTTT.

The table lists this clone with a count of one. V is TRBV7-2 and J is TRBJ2-1; 7 bases align to TRBD1. Trimming took 2 bases from V and 9 from J; bases not matched to a gene: 7. Germline V gene lookup returns CDR1 SGHTA and CDR2 FQGNSA. The CDR3 extends over 14 amino acids. The DNA for the CDR3 is TGTGCCAGCAGCTTACCCCCCGGACAGGCTGAGCAGTTCTTC. Protein product: CASSLPPGQAEQFF.

CDR3 sequence (DNA): TGTGCCAGCAGCTTTCATACAGGCATAGGTTCACCCCTCCACTTT. Amino acid sequence: CASSFHTGIGSPLHF. The chain has TRBV7-3 and TRBJ1-6; D may be TRBD1 (5 bases). CDR1 SGHTA and CDR2 FQGTGA come from the germline V gene. The CDR3 extends over 15 amino acids. Trimming took 3 bases from V and 9 from J, leaving 15 bases between them.